This is a list of T cell receptor beta chains from one sample in a study of blood T cells in healthy people across ages. One entry per CDR3 protein, called by TCRdb with MiXCR from the 5' RACE reads. The profile shows some 750,000 distinct CDR3 sequences, 20% to 25% of them singletons. The specimen sequenced was blood. The receptors derive from a man between 65 and 79 years old in good health. Both conserved end residues are part of each CDR3. The D gene is left open where the match is weak. For some rows the clone size is stated as once, few or many, or as a class when expanded; others skip it.

TRBJ2-2	.	.	TRBV2	CASSEFQNTGELFF	TGTGCCAGCAGCGAGTTCCAGAACACCGGGGAGCTGTTTTTT
TRBJ1-2	.	few	TRBV12-3/TRBV12-4	CASSGPPPYGYTF	TGTGCCAGCAGCGGACCTCCCCCCTATGGCTACACCTTC
TRBJ2-1	TRBD2	many	TRBV20-1	CSAPNPLAGLGEQFF	TGCAGTGCCCCTAACCCACTAGCGGGTCTTGGGGAGCAGTTCTTC
TRBJ1-1	.	few	TRBV18	CASSPFEGENTEAFF	TGTGCCAGCTCACCCTTTGAGGGGGAAAACACTGAAGCTTTCTTT
TRBJ2-5	TRBD2	many	TRBV29-1	CSVTTSGEETQYF	TGCAGCGTCACGACTAGCGGGGAAGAGACCCAGTACTTC
TRBJ2-2	.	few	TRBV2	CASSTGRDTGELFF	TGTGCCAGCAGCACAGGGCGAGACACCGGGGAGCTGTTTTTT
TRBJ1-1	.	.	TRBV14	CASSPHGGLNTEAFF	TGTGCCAGCAGCCCGCACGGGGGATTGAACACTGAAGCTTTCTTT
TRBJ2-1	TRBD2	.	TRBV20-1	CSARDVGLAGREQFF	TGCAGTGCTAGAGACGTGGGGCTAGCGGGAAGAGAGCAGTTCTTC
TRBJ1-4	.	.	TRBV6-6	CASSYWRALNEKLFF	TGTGCCAGCAGTTACTGGCGGGCCCTTAATGAAAAACTGTTTTTT
TRBJ2-5	.	.	TRBV29-1	CSVGESPETQYF	TGCAGCGTTGGGGAGTCCCCGGAGACCCAGTACTTC
TRBJ1-1	.	.	TRBV29-1	CSGQIGGGTEAFF	TGCAGCGGGCAGATAGGAGGAGGCACTGAAGCTTTCTTT
TRBJ2-3	TRBD2	.	TRBV6-5	CASSYAGSSKRGDTQYF	TGTGCCAGCAGTTACGCTGGAAGCTCTAAGCGGGGAGATACGCAGTATTTT
TRBJ1-6	TRBD1	few	TRBV7-9	CASSPRQGESPLHF	TGTGCCAGCAGCCCCCGACAGGGCGAATCACCCCTCCACTTT
TRBJ1-1	.	.	TRBV4-1	CASSQEVHENTEAFF	TGCGCCAGCAGCCAAGAGGTACATGAGAACACTGAAGCTTTCTTT
TRBJ1-1	TRBD1	.	TRBV2	CASGRDRGRTEAFF	TGTGCCAGTGGAAGGGACAGGGGTCGGACTGAAGCTTTCTTT
TRBJ2-3	.	.	TRBV11-2	CASSLNRGSNTDTQYF	TGTGCCAGCAGCTTGAATCGGGGTTCCAACACAGATACGCAGTATTTT
TRBJ2-1	TRBD2	.	TRBV2	CASMVSSGNNEQFF	TGTGCCAGCATGGTCTCTAGCGGAAACAATGAGCAGTTCTTC
TRBJ1-1	.	few	TRBV10-3	CAISEKQTAMNTEAFF	TGTGCCATCAGTGAGAAACAGACAGCTATGAACACTGAAGCTTTCTTT
TRBJ2-3	TRBD2	few	TRBV5-1	CASSPNLSGALDTQYF	TGCGCCAGCAGTCCCAATTTGAGCGGGGCCTTAGATACGCAGTATTTT
TRBJ2-6	.	once	TRBV3-1	CASSHSALISGANVLTF	TGTGCCAGCAGTCACAGCGCACTTATTTCTGGGGCCAACGTCCTGACTTTC
TRBJ1-2	.	.	TRBV28	CASIDAIYGYTF	TGTGCCAGCATAGACGCCATCTATGGCTACACCTTC
TRBJ2-3	TRBD1	.	TRBV2	CASSNQGAEDTQYF	TGTGCCAGCAGTAACCAGGGGGCGGAAGATACGCAGTATTTT
TRBJ2-5	TRBD2	few	TRBV18	CASSPFLTSGKETQYF	TGTGCCAGCTCACCATTTCTCACTAGCGGAAAAGAGACCCAGTACTTC
TRBJ2-6	TRBD1	.	TRBV11-2	CASSPWGDRVSGANVLTF	TGTGCCAGCAGCCCCTGGGGGGACAGGGTCTCTGGGGCCAACGTCCTGACTTTC
TRBJ2-1	TRBD2	many	TRBV20-1	CSARPSGYEREQFF	TGCAGTGCTAGACCTAGCGGCTACGAAAGGGAGCAGTTCTTC
TRBJ1-1	TRBD1	.	TRBV20-1	CSARRLRGPNTEAFF	TGCAGTGCTAGGCGGCTGAGGGGGCCGAACACTGAAGCTTTCTTT
TRBJ2-5	.	.	TRBV11-2	CASSLEGLREFF	TGTGCCAGCAGCTTAGAGGGCCTACGGGAGTTCTTC
TRBJ1-2	.	.	TRBV7-9	CASSLEGSGYGYTF	TGTGCCAGCAGCTTAGAGGGCAGTGGCTATGGCTACACCTTC
TRBJ2-5	TRBD2	.	TRBV9	CASSSGTSGLETQYF	TGTGCCAGCAGCTCCGGGACTAGCGGGTTAGAGACCCAGTACTTC
TRBJ1-2	.	once	TRBV7-9	CASSLSRGPNYGYTF	TGTGCCAGCAGCTTAAGCAGGGGCCCTAACTATGGCTACACCTTC
TRBJ2-2	.	many	TRBV12-3/TRBV12-4	CASSLAATGELFF	TGTGCCAGCAGTTTAGCGGCCACCGGGGAGCTGTTTTTT
TRBJ1-5	.	few	TRBV9	CASSANRVRQPQHF	TGTGCCAGCAGCGCCAACAGGGTACGGCAGCCCCAGCATTTT
TRBJ2-5	.	.	TRBV7-6	CASSLVNDQETQYF	TGTGCCAGCAGCTTAGTAAACGACCAAGAGACCCAGTACTTC
TRBJ2-3	TRBD2	many	TRBV3-1	CASSQRAGGVGDTQYF	TGTGCCAGCAGCCAACGAGCGGGGGGGGTGGGAGATACGCAGTATTTT
TRBJ2-1	.	.	TRBV28	CASSQIPAGLRYNEQFF	TGTGCCAGCAGCCAAATCCCCGCGGGACTTCGGTACAATGAGCAGTTCTTC
TRBJ2-5	.	many	TRBV7-9	CASTLQETQYF	TGTGCCAGCACGCTTCAAGAGACCCAGTACTTC
TRBJ1-1	.	.	TRBV19	CASTPLGGVTNTEAFF	TGTGCCAGTACCCCACTCGGTGGGGTAACGAACACTGAAGCTTTCTTT
TRBJ1-1	.	few	TRBV5-1	CASSDQLNTEAFF	TGCGCCAGCAGCGACCAACTGAACACTGAAGCTTTCTTT
TRBJ2-6	.	few	TRBV4-3	CASSQVHLNSGANVLTF	TGCGCCAGCAGCCAAGTACATCTCAACTCTGGGGCCAACGTCCTGACTTTC
TRBJ2-5	.	few	TRBV20-1	CSARAGRAQETQYF	TGCAGTGCTAGAGCTGGAAGAGCTCAAGAGACCCAGTACTTC
TRBJ2-5	TRBD1	.	TRBV5-1	CASGPGQPQETQYF	TGCGCCAGCGGTCCGGGACAGCCACAAGAGACCCAGTACTTC
TRBJ2-4	.	.	TRBV7-8	CASSLARGMQYF	TGTGCCAGCAGCTTAGCGAGGGGGATGCAGTACTTC